Each of the 21 T cell receptor beta chains below was sequenced from the same sample in a study of T-cell memory formation after mild COVID-19. One entry per CDR3 protein results from TCRdb running MiXCR on the 5' RACE reads. The data hold 50,000 or so distinct CDR3 sequences, with over 9% observed a single time. The sample taken for sequencing was PBMCs or a T cell subset sorted from them (not recorded which). These receptors were obtained from an adult woman who had mild COVID-19 (a few samples of this study predate the infection). Cell type and time point are not known.

This chain uses TRBV12-3 or TRBV12-4 with TRBJ2-6; a weak D match, TRBD1 (6 bases). The CDR3 extends over 13 amino acids. The CDR3 nucleotides are TGTGCTACTGGGGGCACTGGGGCCAACGTCCTGACTTTC. This translates into CATGGTGANVLTF.

This chain links TRBV5-1 with TRBJ2-7, with a tentative D call TRBD2 (5 bases). V lost 4 bases and J lost 3, with 14 bases in between. The V gene's germline CDR1 is SGHRS and CDR2 YFSETQ. The CDR3 consists of 14 residues. Here the CDR3 reads CASSAGPMGYEQYF. The DNA for the CDR3 is TGCGCCAGCAGCGCGGGTCCGATGGGCTACGAGCAGTACTTC.

This clonotype was seen repeatedly, ten times or more. V usage is TRBV10-3 and J usage is TRBJ2-3; D gene unclear. The V gene lost 2 bases and the J gene lost 0 bases, with 6 bases spanning the gap. Germline loops: CDR1 ENHRY, CDR2 SYGVKD. The CDR3 runs 14 residues. This chain's CDR3 is CAISEPASTDTQYF. The CDR3 bases are TGTGCCATCAGTGAGCCAGCTAGCACAGATACGCAGTATTTT.

This clonotype appeared once. The V gene is TRBV5-1, the J gene TRBJ2-5; D assignment may be TRBD1 or TRBD2 (5 bases each). Trimming cost V 3 bases and J 2 bases, with 14 bases left between them. Germline CDR1 is SGHRS and CDR2 is YFSETQ. The CDR3 sequence is 15 residues long. The CDR3 loop reads CASSWRGTRQETQYF. The CDR3, as DNA: TGCGCCAGCAGCTGGAGAGGGACGCGTCAAGAGACCCAGTACTTC.

This sequence joins TRBV7-2 and TRBJ1-2; a possible D gene is TRBD1 (5 bases). Trimming pared 7 bases from V and 5 bases from J, leaving 14 bases between. The CDR3 contains 13 residues. The germline V gene encodes CDR1 SGHTA and CDR2 FQGNSA. The CDR3 nucleotides read TGTGCCAGCAATAACAGGTTGACTTATGGCTACACCTTC. It encodes CASNNRLTYGYTF.

This clonotype was observed at least ten times. This chain joins TRBV12-3 or TRBV12-4 and TRBJ2-1; D is perhaps TRBD1 or TRBD2 (5 bases each). This CDR3 is 15 amino acids long. V gave up 10 bases and J gave up 5 bases, with 21 bases separating them. CDR3 in amino acids: CATSILMGRDNEQFF. The CDR3, as DNA: TGTGCCACCTCGATATTAATGGGGCGGGACAATGAGCAGTTCTTC.

This clonotype was detected a few times. The chain combines TRBV12-3 or TRBV12-4 with TRBJ2-5, with 11 bases identical to TRBD2. J lost 5 bases, V lost 4 bases, and 9 bases had no gene match. The CDR3 sequence is 16 residues long. The CDR3 coding sequence is TGTGCCAGCAGTTCCACCCGACTAGCGGGGCTGGAGACCCAGTACTTC. It is translated as CASSSTRLAGLETQYF.

In this sample, this clonotype turned up many times. This chain joins TRBV25-1 and TRBJ1-5; 7 bases match TRBD1. Unmatched junction bases numbered 11, after V lost 3 bases and J lost 3 bases. Germline CDR1 and CDR2: MGHDK and SYGVNS. CDR3 length: 17 amino acids. CDR3 loop: CASSDSTDREFNQPQHF. In DNA, the CDR3 is TGTGCCAGCAGTGATTCCACCGACAGGGAGTTCAATCAGCCCCAGCATTTT.

This clonotype was seen a few times. The chain has TRBV20-1 and TRBJ1-2, with D maybe TRBD1 (6 bases). The length of the CDR3 is 13 residues. Germline V gene data show CDR1 as DFQATT and CDR2 as SNEGSKA (reference sequence). Trimming took off 1 base at V and 3 bases at J, with 9 bases between the two ends. The CDR3 sequence: CSARAHRDYGYTF. The CDR3 DNA is TGCAGTGCTAGAGCTCACAGGGACTATGGCTACACCTTC.

This rearrangement joins TRBV7-8 to TRBJ1-6, with 7 bases identical to TRBD1. The germline gives CDR1 SGHVS, CDR2 FQNEAQ. With V trimmed by 5 bases and J by 0 bases, 10 bases remained unmatched. CDR3 size: 18 residues. The CDR3 region has the DNA TGTGCCAGCAGCGTGACAGGGATCCTCAACTCCTATAATTCACCCCTCCACTTT. As protein: CASSVTGILNSYNSPLHF.

In its sample, this clonotype was seen a few times. The chain is built from TRBV20-1 and TRBJ2-1; 9 bases fit TRBD1. This CDR3 comprises 13 residues. Germline assignment: CDR1 DFQATT and CDR2 SNEGSKA (reference sequence). Trimming cost V 5 bases and J 8 bases; bases outside gene matches: 7. This chain's CDR3 is CSAPTGGRDEQFF. In DNA form, the CDR3 reads TGCAGTGCTCCGACAGGGGGTAGGGATGAGCAGTTCTTC.

This clonotype was found many times. The chain employs TRBV7-3 and TRBJ2-7; maybe TRBD2 (5 bases). In germline, CDR1 is SGHTA, CDR2 FQGTGA. V lost 2 bases, J lost 5 bases, and 16 bases lay in between. CDR3 length: 15 amino acids. In DNA form, the CDR3 reads TGTGCCAGCAGCTTAGGCGGGTCATTTCGGGACGAGCAGTACTTC. Encoded protein: CASSLGGSFRDEQYF.

This rearrangement joins TRBV24-1 to TRBJ2-1; 7 bases are a match to TRBD2. The trim removed 5 bases at V and 8 bases at J, leaving 26 bases unmatched. Germline CDR1 reads KGHDR; CDR2 reads SFDVKD. The CDR3 sequence is 20 residues long. The CDR3 reads CATSAAVGDPGGGSWDEQFF. For the CDR3, the DNA is TGTGCCACCAGTGCCGCTGTGGGGGACCCGGGCGGCGGGAGCTGGGATGAGCAGTTCTTC.

This clonotype was observed many times. This chain connects TRBV12-3 or TRBV12-4 to TRBJ2-1, with D possibly being TRBD1 (6 bases). Deletions cut 5 bases from V and 2 bases from J, with 13 bases between. This CDR3 spans 15 amino acids. DNA for the CDR3: TGTGCCAGCAGTCCACAGGGAGTTCCCTACAATGAGCAGTTCTTC. Protein product: CASSPQGVPYNEQFF.

The rearrangement uses TRBV7-2 and TRBJ1-3; 11 bases are shared with TRBD1. Looked up from germline, CDR1 is SGHTA and CDR2 is FQGNSA. The J segment lost 4 bases and the V segment lost 5 bases, leaving 4 bases of the junction unmatched. This CDR3 spans 15 amino acids. This CDR3 reads CASSLDRGQGNTIYF. CDR3 DNA: TGTGCCAGCAGCCTGGACAGGGGGCAGGGAAACACCATATATTTT.

The gene calls are TRBV12-3 or TRBV12-4 and TRBJ2-1, with D unresolved. The germline V and J ends were trimmed by 7 bases and 3 bases, with 16 bases remaining between them. The CDR3 spans 15 residues. The CDR3 protein is CASTGSLSFYNEQFF. For the CDR3, the DNA is TGTGCCAGCACCGGTAGCCTTTCTTTCTACAATGAGCAGTTCTTC.

This clonotype was seen a handful of times. V usage is TRBV7-2 and J usage is TRBJ2-7; 14 bases align to TRBD2. Germline values: CDR1 SGHTA, CDR2 FQGNSA. This CDR3 comprises 16 residues. The trim removed 3 bases at V and 3 bases at J, leaving 4 bases unmatched. The CDR3 reads CASSLGLAGAYYEQYF. The CDR3 DNA sequence: TGTGCCAGCAGCTTGGGACTAGCGGGGGCCTACTACGAGCAGTACTTC.

This clonotype was seen only a few times. The chain links TRBV2 to TRBJ2-2; no firm D call. Germline V lookup: CDR1 SNHLY, CDR2 FYNNEI. V lost 2 bases to trimming and J lost 3 bases, with 7 bases between them. This CDR3 contains 14 residues. This chain's CDR3 is CASSEHRDTGELFF. In nucleotides, the CDR3 is TGTGCCAGCAGTGAACACAGAGACACCGGGGAGCTGTTTTTT.

To note about this clonotype: Given a much more abundant clone one base away, this may be a read error. The rearrangement joins TRBV5-1 to TRBJ2-3; unclear D gene. Germline values: CDR1 SGHRS, CDR2 YFSETQ. This CDR3 is 16 amino acids long. The CDR3 nucleotides are TGCGCCAGCACCTTGGAACCCTTAGGTGGGCAAGATACGCAGTATTTT. It specifies CASTLEPLGGQDTQYF.

This clonotype was seen only a few times. The rearrangement links TRBV5-5 to TRBJ2-7, with D maybe TRBD2 (5 bases). The germline V and J ends were trimmed by 3 bases and 3 bases, with 10 bases remaining between them. Germline V gene lookup returns CDR1 SGHKS and CDR2 YYEKEE (reference sequence). This CDR3 region has 13 residues. The CDR3 DNA follows: TGTGCCAGCAGCTCGGGGTCAGACTACGAGCAGTACTTC. The encoded protein is CASSSGSDYEQYF.

V usage is TRBV4-2 and J usage is TRBJ2-5, with D maybe TRBD2 (6 bases). Germline assignment: CDR1 LGHNA and CDR2 YNFKEQ. Trimming removed 4 bases at V and 1 base at J, with 13 bases between. The CDR3 covers 15 residues. The CDR3 sequence is CASSLIISGQETQYF. The CDR3 nucleotides are TGTGCCAGCAGCCTTATCATTAGCGGCCAAGAGACCCAGTACTTC.